Following are 27 T cell receptor beta chains from one sample sequenced in a study of blood T cell repertoires in COVID-19. The assay was immunoSEQ multiplex PCR, and TCRdb's table has in-frame clones only and misses some. The sample has 450,000 or so clones; less than 95% are singletons. Sequenced material: PBMCs or T cells enriched from blood (not recorded which). The receptors here all came from a man between 18 and 29 years old who had recovered from COVID-19.

This clone was seen only once. V usage is TRBV27 and J usage is TRBJ2-1; 7 bases fit TRBD1. J lost 6 bases, V lost 6 bases, and 11 bases had no gene match. This CDR3 region has 15 residues. The germline gives CDR1 MNHEY, CDR2 SMNVEV (reference sequence). CDR3 bases: TGTGCCAGCAGATATACAGGGGCGGCCCCCAATGAGCAGTTCTTC. Protein: CASRYTGAAPNEQFF.

DNA for the CDR3: TGCGCCAGCAGCTTGGCTATTGATACGCAGTATTTT. It specifies CASSLAIDTQYF. The J gene is TRBJ2-3, the V gene TRBV5-1, with D uncertain. The CDR3 covers 12 residues. Germline CDR1 reads SGHRS; CDR2 reads YFSETQ. Trimming shortened V by 0 bases and J by 6 bases, and 5 bases separated the two germline ends.

CDR3 nucleotides: TGTGCTAGTGGTTTGGGACAGGGGGGCTATCAGCCCCAGCATTTT. The encoded protein is CASGLGQGGYQPQHF. V usage is TRBV12-5 and J usage is TRBJ1-5, with 9 bases fitting TRBD1. Germline trimming cut 1 base from V and 5 bases from J; bases unmatched to any gene: 3. CDR1 is LGHNT and CDR2 is FRNRAP in the germline V gene. This CDR3 contains 15 residues. Full variable domain (outside the CDR3, taken from reference TRBV12-5 and TRBJ1-5): DARVTQTPRHKVTEMGQEVTMRCQPILGHNTVFWYRQTMMQGLELLAYFRNRAPLDDSGMPKDRFSAEMPDATLATLKIQPSEPRDSAVYFCASGLGQGGYQPQHFGDGTRLSIL.

The gene calls are TRBV19 and TRBJ1-1; D is perhaps TRBD1 (5 bases). V lost 3 bases and J lost 4, with 12 bases in between. This CDR3 is built from 14 residues. CDR1 LNHDA and CDR2 SQIVND come from the germline V gene (reference sequence). The CDR3 region has the DNA TGTGCCAGTAGTATCCCGGGGGGAGGCACTGAAGCTTTCTTT. Amino acid sequence: CASSIPGGGTEAFF.

The gene calls are TRBV19 and TRBJ2-7, with 8 bases aligning to TRBD1. The length of the CDR3 is 14 residues. Trimming cost V 5 bases and J 2 bases; bases outside gene matches: 5. Per germline, CDR1 LNHDA and CDR2 SQIVND (reference sequence). Here the CDR3 reads CASSPGQGPYEQYF. For the CDR3, the DNA is TGTGCCAGTAGTCCCGGACAGGGACCCTACGAGCAGTACTTC.

The chain recombines TRBV7-2 with TRBJ1-2; the D is unclear. This CDR3 contains 15 residues. Germline CDR1 is SGHTA and CDR2 is FQGNSA. Trimming cost V 1 base and J 3 bases, with 12 bases left between them. The CDR3, as DNA: TGTGCCAGCAGCTTAGGAGGGTTCCAGTACTATGGCTACACCTTC. It encodes CASSLGGFQYYGYTF.

The CDR3: CASSPRVGTEAFF. Here the CDR3 DNA reads TGTGCCAGTAGTCCGCGGGTTGGGACTGAAGCTTTCTTT. The chain recombines TRBV19 with TRBJ1-1; D is uncertain. This CDR3 contains 13 residues. Trimming stripped 5 bases from V and 5 bases from J, with 12 bases between. Germline V gene data show CDR1 as LNHDA and CDR2 as SQIVND (reference sequence). Filled out from reference TRBV19 and TRBJ1-1, the complete variable domain reads DGGITQSPKYLFRKEGQNVTLSCEQNLNHDAMYWYRQDPGQGLRLIYYSQIVNDFQKGDIAEGYSVSREKKESFPLTVTSAQKNPTAFYLCASSPRVGTEAFFGQGTRLTVV.

The chain carries TRBV6-5 and TRBJ1-1; 8 positions match TRBD1. Germline CDR1 reads MNHEY; CDR2 reads SVGAGI. J was trimmed by 0 bases and V by 6 bases; bases with no gene match: 6. The CDR3 consists of 15 residues. CDR3 region: CASSHRQGMNTEAFF. In DNA, the CDR3 is TGTGCCAGCAGCCACCGACAGGGGATGAACACTGAAGCTTTCTTT.

A word on this clone: Other DNA sequences in the sample encode the same CDR3. This chain uses TRBV6-1 with TRBJ1-2; possible D gene TRBD1, 5 bases. V lost 2 bases, J lost 1 base, and 5 bases lay in between. This CDR3 region has 13 residues. CDR1 and CDR2 from the germline V gene are MNHNS and SASEGT. The CDR3 DNA sequence: TGTGCCAGCAGTGAACAGGGTAACTATGGCTACACCTTC. Translating it yields CASSEQGNYGYTF.

This clone was seen once. The chain combines TRBV7-3 with TRBJ2-1; 10 bases fit TRBD2. The CDR3 runs to 14 residues. Germline trimming cut 5 bases from V and 7 bases from J; bases unmatched to any gene: 5. Germline V gives CDR1 SGHTA, CDR2 FQGTGA. Here the CDR3 reads CASSRSSGSNEQFF. The DNA of the CDR3 is TGTGCCAGCAGCCGCTCTAGCGGGAGTAATGAGCAGTTCTTC.

V is TRBV6-4 and J is TRBJ2-5, with 7 bases that match TRBD2. The CDR3 sequence is 14 residues long. Germline CDR1 reads MRHNA; CDR2 reads SNTAGT. Trimming removed 10 bases from V and 6 bases from J; junction bases left unmatched: 14. CDR3 protein: CATDIPTGRKTQYF. The CDR3 DNA reads TGTGCCACCGATATCCCCACCGGGAGGAAGACCCAGTACTTC.

V usage is TRBV4-1 and J usage is TRBJ1-5; TRBD1 aligns across 9 bases. The ends lost 3 bases at V and 6 bases at J; junction bases unmatched: 6. The CDR3 extends over 15 amino acids. Per the germline V gene, CDR1 is MGHRA and CDR2 is YSYEKL. CDR3 loop: CASSHPGQGGQPQHF. The DNA for the CDR3 is TGCGCCAGCAGCCACCCGGGACAGGGAGGTCAGCCCCAGCATTTT.

This rearrangement joins TRBV19 to TRBJ2-1; 9 bases fit TRBD2. Per the germline V gene, CDR1 is LNHDA and CDR2 is SQIVND (reference sequence). The CDR3 runs 19 residues. J was trimmed by 3 bases and V by 4 bases; bases with no gene match: 16. Here the CDR3 reads CASSTLGGSGSSSYNEQFF. For the CDR3, the DNA is TGTGCCAGTAGTACCCTGGGGGGTAGCGGGAGTAGCAGCTACAATGAGCAGTTCTTC.

The chain carries TRBV7-2 and TRBJ1-2; D is undetermined. The ends were cut back, 5 bases at V and 4 bases at J, with 11 bases in the middle. The CDR3 is 13 residues long. Germline CDR1 is SGHTA and CDR2 is FQGNSA. CDR3 region: CASSHDNFYGYTF. In DNA, the CDR3 is TGTGCCAGCAGCCACGACAATTTCTATGGCTACACCTTC.

The V gene is TRBV14, the J gene TRBJ2-7; 9 nucleotides align to TRBD2. The germline gives CDR1 SGHDN, CDR2 FVKESK. The CDR3 extends over 13 amino acids. V trimming: 1 base; J trimming: 9 bases; junction bases outside the gene matches: 4. CDR3 bases: TGTGCCAGCAGCCAAGGTGGTAGCGGGAGGCAGTACTTC. Translated, it gives CASSQGGSGRQYF.

The CDR3 bases are TGTGCCAGCAGCCCGAGACAGGGCTACGAGCAGTACTTC. Protein sequence: CASSPRQGYEQYF. The V call is TRBV7-2, the J call TRBJ2-7; 7 nucleotides agree with TRBD1. V dropped 5 bases and J dropped 3; count of bases not matched to a gene: 4. The CDR3 is 13 residues long. Germline V gene data show CDR1 as SGHTA and CDR2 as FQGNSA.

This clone was observed once. CDR3 sequence reads: CASSVAPTETQYF. The DNA of the CDR3 is TGTGCCAGCAGCGTAGCCCCTACGGAGACCCAGTACTTC. This sequence joins TRBV9 and TRBJ2-5, with D unresolved. The germline V gene encodes CDR1 SGDLS and CDR2 YYNGEE. The CDR3 has 13 residues. The germline V and J ends were trimmed by 0 bases and 5 bases, with 8 bases remaining between them.

The chain combines TRBV29-1 with TRBJ1-1; D is unclear. With 0 bases removed from V and 0 bases from J, the gap between germline ends came to 14 bases. The germline V gene encodes CDR1 SQVTM and CDR2 ANQGSEA. This CDR3 is 16 amino acids long. The DNA of the CDR3 is TGCAGCGTTGAAGAGGCGGGCAGAGGATTGAACACTGAAGCTTTCTTT. Amino acids: CSVEEAGRGLNTEAFF.

The rearrangement uses TRBV29-1 and TRBJ2-7, with a possible D match to TRBD1 (6 bases). The CDR3 sequence is 14 residues long. CDR1 is SQVTM and CDR2 is ANQGSEA in the germline V gene. Trimming took off 4 bases at V and 2 bases at J, with 15 bases between the two ends. The CDR3 region has the DNA TGCAGCGTTGTTAGGGGGAGAGGGCCCTACGAGCAGTACTTC. It is translated as CSVVRGRGPYEQYF.

The table lists this clone with a count of one. This CDR3 is CASSYSSGPEAFF. CDR3 nucleotide sequence: TGTGCCAGCAGTTACTCATCAGGGCCCGAAGCTTTCTTT. The chain joins TRBV6-5 to TRBJ1-1; TRBD1 might be the D (5 bases). Per the germline V gene, CDR1 is MNHEY and CDR2 is SVGAGI. This CDR3 is 13 amino acids long. V was shortened by 0 bases and J by 8 bases, with 10 bases between the two germline ends.

This clone was seen once. The V gene is TRBV7-3, the J gene TRBJ2-3, with TRBD2 matching 13 bases. Trimming removed 4 bases from V and 4 bases from J; junction bases left unmatched: 2. The length of the CDR3 is 15 residues. Germline CDR1 and CDR2: SGHTA and FQGTGA. The CDR3 loop reads CASSSGLAGADTQYF. CDR3 nucleotides: TGTGCCAGCAGCTCTGGACTAGCGGGAGCAGATACGCAGTATTTT.

The chain employs TRBV11-2 and TRBJ1-1, with a possible D match to TRBD1 (5 bases). This CDR3 region has 16 residues. The germline V gene has CDR1 SGHAT and CDR2 FQNNGV. V dropped 1 base and J dropped 1 base, with 13 bases sitting between them. The CDR3 here is CASSLVGRGRNTEAFF. In DNA, the CDR3 is TGTGCCAGCAGCTTAGTGGGGAGGGGCCGGAACACTGAAGCTTTCTTT.

The chain employs TRBV5-1 and TRBJ2-1; 14 bases map to TRBD2. The germline gives CDR1 SGHRS, CDR2 YFSETQ. The CDR3 length is 16 residues. The V gene end was trimmed by 2 bases and the J gene end by 10 bases; junction bases not matched to a gene: 8. CDR3 loop: CASSLRPGLAGEEQFF. DNA of the CDR3: TGCGCCAGCAGCTTAAGACCGGGACTAGCGGGAGAGGAGCAGTTCTTC. Drawing the rest from reference TRBV5-1 and TRBJ2-1, the complete variable domain is KAGVTQTPRYLIKTRGQQVTLSCSPISGHRSVSWYQQTPGQGLQFLFEYFSETQRNKGNFPGRFSGRQFSNSRSEMNVSTLELGDSALYLCASSLRPGLAGEEQFFGPGTRLTVL.

V is TRBV27 and J is TRBJ2-2; the match to TRBD2 covers 13 bases. CDR3 length equals 22 residues. J lost 0 bases, V lost 2 bases, and 15 bases had no gene match. CDR1 is MNHEY, CDR2 SMNVEV, per germline (reference sequence). CDR3 DNA: TGTGCCAGCAGTTTAAGTCCTGCGGGACTAGCGGGACTATACGCGAACACCGGGGAGCTGTTTTTT. Protein: CASSLSPAGLAGLYANTGELFF.

The chain employs TRBV7-9 and TRBJ2-7; TRBD1 agrees at 7 bases. V lost 5 bases and J lost 3; bases outside the gene matches: 4. The length of the CDR3 is 13 residues. CDR1 and CDR2 from the germline V gene are SEHNR and FQNEAQ (reference sequence). The CDR3 DNA sequence: TGTGCCAGCAGCCCGGGACAGCTCTACGAGCAGTACTTC. The encoded protein is CASSPGQLYEQYF.

CDR3 sequence reads: CSAEEPPWAFF. The CDR3 DNA is TGCAGTGCTGAGGAGCCGCCCTGGGCTTTCTTT. This sequence joins TRBV20-1 and TRBJ1-1, with no clear D. This CDR3 region has 11 residues. Germline loops: CDR1 DFQATT, CDR2 SNEGSKA (reference sequence). V lost 5 bases and J lost 11, with 15 bases in between.

The CDR3 sequence: CATSGDTEAFF. The DNA for the CDR3 is TGTGCCACCTCGGGGGACACTGAAGCTTTCTTT. The chain carries TRBV11-1 and TRBJ1-1; weak D call: TRBD1 (5 bases). From germline, CDR1 is SGHAT and CDR2 FQDESV (reference sequence). The CDR3 spans 11 residues. V shed 10 bases and J shed 3 bases, with 9 bases lying between them.